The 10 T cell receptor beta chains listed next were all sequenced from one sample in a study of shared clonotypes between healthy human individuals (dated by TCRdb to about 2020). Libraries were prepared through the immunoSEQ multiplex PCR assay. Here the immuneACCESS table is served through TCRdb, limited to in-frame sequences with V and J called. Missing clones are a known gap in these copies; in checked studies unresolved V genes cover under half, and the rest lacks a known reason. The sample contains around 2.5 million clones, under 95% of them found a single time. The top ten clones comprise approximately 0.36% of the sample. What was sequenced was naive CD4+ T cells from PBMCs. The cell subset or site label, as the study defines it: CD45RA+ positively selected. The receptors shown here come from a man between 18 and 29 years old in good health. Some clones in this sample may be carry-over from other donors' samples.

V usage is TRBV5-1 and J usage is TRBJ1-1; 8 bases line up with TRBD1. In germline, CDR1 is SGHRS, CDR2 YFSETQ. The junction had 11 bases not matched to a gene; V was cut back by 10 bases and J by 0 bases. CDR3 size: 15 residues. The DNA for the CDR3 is TGCGCCTCCGCAGGGGGCCTTTCGGTGAACACTGAAGCTTTCTTT. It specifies CASAGGLSVNTEAFF. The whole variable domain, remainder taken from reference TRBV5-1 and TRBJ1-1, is KAGVTQTPRYLIKTRGQQVTLSCSPISGHRSVSWYQQTPGQGLQFLFEYFSETQRNKGNFPGRFSGRQFSNSRSEMNVSTLELGDSALYLCASAGGLSVNTEAFFGQGTRLTVV.

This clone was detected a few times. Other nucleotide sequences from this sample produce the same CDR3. Here the CDR3 reads CAWSEGFSGNTIYF. The CDR3 DNA reads as TGTGCCTGGAGTGAAGGATTCTCTGGAAACACCATATATTTT. V usage is TRBV30 and J usage is TRBJ1-3; no definite D call. V was trimmed by 1 base and J by 0 bases, leaving 7 bases between them. Germline lookup yields CDR1 GTSNPN and CDR2 SVGIG (reference sequence). The length of the CDR3 is 14 residues.

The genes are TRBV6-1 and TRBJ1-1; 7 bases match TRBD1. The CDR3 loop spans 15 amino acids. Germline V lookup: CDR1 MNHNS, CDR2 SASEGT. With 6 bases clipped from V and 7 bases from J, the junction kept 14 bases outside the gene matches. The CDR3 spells CASRNRQGGKGEAFF. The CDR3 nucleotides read TGTGCCAGCAGGAATCGACAGGGAGGGAAGGGTGAAGCTTTCTTT.

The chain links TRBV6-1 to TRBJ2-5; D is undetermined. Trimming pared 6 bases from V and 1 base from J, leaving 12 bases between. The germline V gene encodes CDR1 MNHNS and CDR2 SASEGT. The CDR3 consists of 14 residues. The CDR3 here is CASRAVSSQETQYF. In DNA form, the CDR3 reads TGTGCCAGCAGGGCGGTTAGCAGCCAAGAGACCCAGTACTTC.

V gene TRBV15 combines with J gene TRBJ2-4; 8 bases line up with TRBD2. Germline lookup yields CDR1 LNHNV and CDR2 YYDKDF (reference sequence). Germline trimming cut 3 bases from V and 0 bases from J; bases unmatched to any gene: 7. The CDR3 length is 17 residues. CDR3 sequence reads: CATSSPGLALAKNIQYF. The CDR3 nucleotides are TGTGCCACCAGCAGTCCCGGACTAGCCTTAGCCAAAAACATTCAGTACTTC.

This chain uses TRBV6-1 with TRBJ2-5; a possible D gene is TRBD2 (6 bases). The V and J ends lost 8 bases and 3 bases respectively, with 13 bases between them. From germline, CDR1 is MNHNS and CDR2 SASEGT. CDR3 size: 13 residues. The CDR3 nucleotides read TGTGCCAGCCAGCCCGGGAGCAAAGAGACCCAGTACTTC. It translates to CASQPGSKETQYF.

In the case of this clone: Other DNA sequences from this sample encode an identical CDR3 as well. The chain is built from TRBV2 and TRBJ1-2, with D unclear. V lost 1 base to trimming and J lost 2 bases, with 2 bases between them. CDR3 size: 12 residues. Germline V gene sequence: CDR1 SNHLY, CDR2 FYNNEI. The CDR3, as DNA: TGTGCCAGCAGTGAAGGGAACTATGGCTACACCTTC. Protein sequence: CASSEGNYGYTF.

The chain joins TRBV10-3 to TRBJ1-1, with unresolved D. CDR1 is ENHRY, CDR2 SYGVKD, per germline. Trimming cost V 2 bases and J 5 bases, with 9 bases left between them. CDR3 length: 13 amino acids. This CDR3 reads CAISETAGTEAFF. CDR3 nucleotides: TGTGCCATCAGTGAGACGGCGGGGACTGAAGCTTTCTTT.

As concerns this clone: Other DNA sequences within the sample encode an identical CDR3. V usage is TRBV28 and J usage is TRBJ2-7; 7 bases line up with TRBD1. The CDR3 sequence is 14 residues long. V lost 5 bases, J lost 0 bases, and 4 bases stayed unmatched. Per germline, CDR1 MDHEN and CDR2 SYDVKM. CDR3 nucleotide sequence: TGTGCCAGCAGTACACACAGGGGCTCCTACGAGCAGTACTTC. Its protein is CASSTHRGSYEQYF. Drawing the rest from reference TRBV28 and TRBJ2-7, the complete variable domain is DVKVTQSSRYLVKRTGEKVFLECVQDMDHENMFWYRQDPGLGLRLIYFSYDVKMKEKGDIPEGYSVSREKKERFSLILESASTNQTSMYLCASSTHRGSYEQYFGPGTRLTVT.

The CDR3 nucleotides read TGTGCCAGCAGTTACAGGACAGCCACCCGGGAGACCCAGTACTTC. Translating gives CASSYRTATRETQYF. The chain joins TRBV6-5 to TRBJ2-5, with D perhaps matching TRBD1 (6 bases). Germline CDR1 and CDR2: MNHEY and SVGAGI. V was clipped by 2 bases and J by 5 bases, with 15 bases between them. The CDR3 is 15 amino acids.